The 24 T cell receptor beta chains listed next were all sequenced from one sample in a study of blood T cell repertoires in COVID-19. This table comes from immunoSEQ multiplex PCR, and its TCRdb copy is limited to in-frame clones, with some not included. The data contain roughly 280,000 clones, 75% to 90% of them seen just once; the ten biggest clones take up over 2%. The sample taken for sequencing was PBMCs or T cells enriched from blood (not recorded which). These receptors were taken from a young woman who had recovered from COVID-19.

About this clone: This CDR3 is also generated by other DNA sequences in the sample. V and J are TRBV28 and TRBJ1-5, with 8 nucleotides matching TRBD1. V gave up 3 bases and J gave up 4 bases; unmatched junction bases: 2. This CDR3 is 14 amino acids long. Germline-derived CDR1 and CDR2 are MDHEN and SYDVKM. CDR3 coding DNA: TGTGCCAGCAGTTTGACAGGGGAGAATCAGCCCCAGCATTTT. Its protein product is CASSLTGENQPQHF.

This sequence joins TRBV18 and TRBJ1-1; TRBD1 agrees at 7 bases. CDR3 length equals 15 residues. V was pared by 3 bases and J by 0 bases, with 4 bases of the junction left unmatched. Germline loops: CDR1 KGHSH, CDR2 LQKENI. CDR3 coding DNA: TGTGCCAGCTCACCGGCGGGACAGATGAACACTGAAGCTTTCTTT. It encodes CASSPAGQMNTEAFF.

This clone was seen repeatedly, ten times or more. The rearrangement uses TRBV5-1 and TRBJ1-2, with D hard to call. Germline loops: CDR1 SGHRS, CDR2 YFSETQ. V gave up 1 base and J gave up 8 bases, with 12 bases separating them. The CDR3 is 13 residues long. CDR3 sequence: CASSLIESQGYTF. Written as DNA, the CDR3 is TGCGCCAGCAGCTTGATAGAGTCGCAAGGCTACACCTTC.

The rearrangement links TRBV19 to TRBJ1-5; D is perhaps TRBD1 (5 bases). This CDR3 is 13 amino acids long. The V gene lost 9 bases and the J gene lost 2 bases, with 11 bases spanning the gap. Germline-derived CDR1 and CDR2 are LNHDA and SQIVND (reference sequence). DNA of the CDR3: TGTGCCAGCCATGGGACTGGCAATCAGCCCCAGCATTTT. Amino acid sequence: CASHGTGNQPQHF.

This clone was picked up one time. The chain couples TRBV5-6 to TRBJ2-6; TRBD1 aligns across 8 bases. Germline V CDR1 and CDR2: SGHDT, YYEEEE. The junction had 5 bases not matched to a gene; V was cut back by 3 bases and J by 6 bases. The CDR3 covers 15 residues. The CDR3 loop reads CASSSGQGAANVLTF. Here the CDR3 DNA reads TGTGCCAGCAGCTCCGGGCAGGGGGCGGCCAACGTCCTGACTTTC.

The chain couples TRBV27 to TRBJ1-6; D is unresolved. The CDR3 has 12 amino acids. V was trimmed by 3 bases and J by 7 bases, leaving 4 bases between them. Germline CDR1 MNHEY, CDR2 SMNVEV (reference sequence). CDR3 DNA sequence: TGTGCCAGCAGTTTGGGCAATTCACCCCTCCACTTT. Its protein product is CASSLGNSPLHF.

The chain links TRBV5-4 to TRBJ1-1, with no clear D. V was clipped by 1 base and J by 0 bases, with 7 bases between them. In germline, CDR1 is SGHNT, CDR2 YYREEE (reference sequence). There are 14 residues in the CDR3. CDR3 in amino acids: CASSLSVMNTEAFF. As DNA, the CDR3 is TGTGCCAGCAGCTTGTCGGTCATGAACACTGAAGCTTTCTTT.

The chain joins TRBV11-1 to TRBJ2-2; D call uncertain. The germline V gene encodes CDR1 SGHAT and CDR2 FQDESV (reference sequence). V was cut by 1 base and J by 5 bases, with 14 bases left in between. The CDR3 consists of 16 residues. In nucleotides, the CDR3 is TGTGCCAGCAGCTTAGTTGGGCCCCCCTTTACCGGGGAGCTGTTTTTT. Encoded protein: CASSLVGPPFTGELFF.

This clone has more than one count but fewer than ten. The chain combines TRBV7-2 with TRBJ1-4; 7 bases align to TRBD1. The CDR3 is 15 residues long. In germline, CDR1 is SGHTA, CDR2 FQGNSA. The J segment lost 4 bases and the V segment lost 5 bases, leaving 7 bases of the junction unmatched. This CDR3 reads CASSLQGSHNEKLFF. CDR3 nucleotide sequence: TGTGCCAGCAGCCTACAGGGGTCCCATAATGAAAAACTGTTTTTT.

The chain combines TRBV4-1 with TRBJ2-3; no reliable D call. The germline gives CDR1 MGHRA, CDR2 YSYEKL. The CDR3 has 16 residues. V was cut by 0 bases and J by 8 bases, with 18 bases left in between. Written as DNA, the CDR3 is TGCGCCAGCAGCCAAGAGGCGAGTACAATCCGGAGTACGCAGTATTTT. Residues: CASSQEASTIRSTQYF.

The chain employs TRBV7-8 and TRBJ1-5; 8 bases fit TRBD1. The trim removed 5 bases at V and 6 bases at J, leaving 9 bases unmatched. CDR1 is SGHVS, CDR2 FQNEAQ, per germline. The CDR3 is 15 residues long. The CDR3 nucleotides are TGTGCCAGCAGCCTAGACGGACAGGGCGGTCAGCCCCAGCATTTT. Its translation: CASSLDGQGGQPQHF.

This clone was seen a handful of times. V is TRBV5-5 and J is TRBJ1-1; tentative D call: TRBD1 (5 bases). Germline assignment: CDR1 SGHKS and CDR2 YYEKEE (reference sequence). CDR3 length: 15 amino acids. Deletions cut 4 bases from V and 2 bases from J, with 15 bases between. The CDR3 nucleotides read TGTGCCAGCAGCCAAAAGACAGAGCATAACACTGAAGCTTTCTTT. Protein product: CASSQKTEHNTEAFF.

V is TRBV9 and J is TRBJ2-7; TRBD2 matches at 13 bases. This CDR3 has 16 residues. The germline V gene encodes CDR1 SGDLS and CDR2 YYNGEE. V was pared by 3 bases and J by 4 bases, with 7 bases of the junction left unmatched. The CDR3 coding sequence is TGTGCCAGCAGCGGCGGACTAGCGGGGGAAACATACGAGCAGTACTTC. Translating gives CASSGGLAGETYEQYF.

The rearrangement joins TRBV18 to TRBJ1-2; no clear D. This CDR3 is built from 13 residues. From germline, CDR1 is KGHSH and CDR2 LQKENI. Trimming pared 1 base from V and 8 bases from J, leaving 11 bases between. Here the CDR3 reads CASSPLALEGYTF. CDR3 in DNA: TGTGCCAGCTCACCACTTGCCTTAGAGGGCTACACCTTC. Full variable domain (missing parts from reference TRBV18 and TRBJ1-2): NAGVMQNPRHLVRRRGQEARLRCSPMKGHSHVYWYRQLPEEGLKFMVYLQKENIIDESGMPKERFSAEFPKEGPSILRIQQVVRGDSAAYFCASSPLALEGYTFGSGTRLTVV.

V usage is TRBV7-9 and J usage is TRBJ1-2; 9 nucleotides line up with TRBD1. V dropped 6 bases and J dropped 8; count of bases not matched to a gene: 7. Looked up from germline, CDR1 is SEHNR and CDR2 is FQNEAQ (reference sequence). The CDR3 is 13 amino acids. CDR3 region: CASRSDRGKGYTF. For the CDR3, the DNA is TGTGCCAGCAGGTCAGACAGGGGGAAAGGCTACACCTTC. The complete variable domain, with remaining parts taken from reference TRBV7-9 and TRBJ1-2, reads DTGVSQNPRHKITKRGQNVTFRCDPISEHNRLYWYRQTLGQGPEFLTYFQNEAQLEKSRLLSDRFSAERPKGSFSTLEIQRTEQGDSAMYLCASRSDRGKGYTFGSGTRLTVV.

V gene TRBV7-3 combines with J gene TRBJ2-3; D is unclear. Germline V CDR1 and CDR2: SGHTA, FQGTGA. The CDR3 covers 13 residues. Trimming left V 3 bases short and J 5 bases short, with 9 bases between. CDR3 region: CASSFFKRDTQYF. In nucleotides, the CDR3 is TGTGCCAGCAGCTTTTTTAAGCGAGATACGCAGTATTTT. Using reference TRBV7-3 and TRBJ2-3 for the parts outside the CDR3, the full variable domain is GAGVSQTPSNKVTEKGKYVELRCDPISGHTALYWYRQSLGQGPEFLIYFQGTGAADDSGLPNDRFFAVRPEGSVSTLKIQRTERGDSAVYLCASSFFKRDTQYFGPGTRLTVL.

The chain recombines TRBV19 with TRBJ1-2, with no clear D. This CDR3 comprises 11 residues. Trimming pared 3 bases from V and 10 bases from J, leaving 9 bases between. CDR1 is LNHDA and CDR2 is SQIVND in the germline V gene (reference sequence). CDR3 in amino acids: CASSIVSFYTF. CDR3 coding DNA: TGTGCCAGTAGTATTGTGTCCTTCTACACCTTC.

The chain recombines TRBV10-3 with TRBJ2-1; 9 positions match TRBD2. With V trimmed by 0 bases and J by 9 bases, 9 bases remained unmatched. The length of the CDR3 is 16 residues. Germline V CDR1 and CDR2: ENHRY, SYGVKD. CDR3: CAISESKGGGASEQFF. The CDR3 DNA reads as TGTGCCATCAGTGAGTCGAAAGGCGGGGGGGCGTCTGAGCAGTTCTTC.

The chain links TRBV5-6 to TRBJ2-2; 7 nucleotides match TRBD1. Germline CDR1 is SGHDT and CDR2 is YYEEEE. With 3 bases clipped from V and 5 bases from J, the junction kept 4 bases outside the gene matches. The CDR3 runs 14 residues. The CDR3 bases are TGTGCCAGCAGCTGGGACAGAATGACCGGGGAGCTGTTTTTT. It codes for CASSWDRMTGELFF.

The chain recombines TRBV7-3 with TRBJ2-2; 9 bases map to TRBD1. Germline loops: CDR1 SGHTA, CDR2 FQGTGA. The length of the CDR3 is 15 residues. The J segment lost 4 bases and the V segment lost 5 bases, leaving 5 bases of the junction unmatched. As DNA, the CDR3 is TGTGCCAGCAGCCCTCAGACAGGGGGCACCGGGGAGCTGTTTTTT. Encoded protein: CASSPQTGGTGELFF.

This clone was detected once. This chain links TRBV9 with TRBJ2-7, with D tentatively TRBD2 (5 bases). The CDR3 spans 11 residues. Germline loops: CDR1 SGDLS, CDR2 YYNGEE. V was trimmed by 4 bases and J by 7 bases, leaving 9 bases between them. This CDR3 reads CASSKDSEQYF. The CDR3 coding sequence is TGTGCCAGCAGCAAGGACTCGGAGCAGTACTTC.

This rearrangement joins TRBV5-1 to TRBJ2-2, with a possible D match to TRBD1 (5 bases). CDR1 is SGHRS and CDR2 is YFSETQ in the germline V gene. Between the trimmed V and J ends, which lost 10 bases and 7 bases, there was a span of 11 bases. The CDR3 is made up of 11 amino acids. In nucleotides, the CDR3 is TGCGCCGGACATCGGATCGGGGAGCTGTTTTTT. This codes for CAGHRIGELFF. The full variable domain, completed using reference TRBV5-1 and TRBJ2-2, is KAGVTQTPRYLIKTRGQQVTLSCSPISGHRSVSWYQQTPGQGLQFLFEYFSETQRNKGNFPGRFSGRQFSNSRSEMNVSTLELGDSALYLCAGHRIGELFFGEGSRLTVL.

The V and J genes are TRBV2 and TRBJ2-7; a possible D gene is TRBD2 (5 bases). V dropped 8 bases and J dropped 3 bases, with 14 bases sitting between them. Germline values: CDR1 SNHLY, CDR2 FYNNEI. The CDR3 contains 13 residues. The CDR3 loop reads CASRARGNYEQYF. In DNA, the CDR3 is TGTGCCAGCCGAGCGAGAGGGAACTACGAGCAGTACTTC.

The rearrangement uses TRBV5-1 and TRBJ1-2; TRBD1 aligns across 7 bases. Germline V gene sequence: CDR1 SGHRS, CDR2 YFSETQ. This CDR3 contains 13 residues. Trimming cost V 2 bases and J 7 bases; bases outside gene matches: 5. CDR3 in DNA: TGCGCCAGCAGCTTTCAGGGGGTAGCTGGCTACACCTTC. It is translated as CASSFQGVAGYTF.